These 17 T cell receptor beta chains were all obtained from the same sample, sequenced in a study of blood T cells in healthy people across ages. Together with a sample-barcoded 5' primer, a J-beta primer mix was included in a second PCR lasting about 6 to 11 cycles. TCRdb independently ran MiXCR on the 5' RACE reads; one entry per CDR3 protein. Of 1,500,000 or so distinct CDR3 sequences in the sample, almost 60% were seen once. Sequencing used blood. These receptor sequences come from a man aged 18 to 30 in good health.

This rearrangement joins TRBV12-3 or TRBV12-4 to TRBJ1-5, with 7 nucleotides matching TRBD1. This CDR3 region has 15 residues. The junction had 13 bases not matched to a gene; V was cut back by 5 bases and J by 9 bases. The CDR3 here is CASSVRDRLDRPQHF. CDR3 DNA: TGTGCCAGCAGTGTCCGGGACAGACTTGATCGGCCCCAGCATTTT.

V and J are TRBV6-2 or TRBV6-3 and TRBJ2-3, with 7 bases matching TRBD1. The CDR3 covers 15 residues. V shed 6 bases, J shed 0 bases, and the junction held 6 bases outside the gene matches. The germline V gene encodes CDR1 MNHEY and CDR2 SVGEGT. CDR3: CASSRQGQSTDTQYF. The CDR3 DNA is TGTGCCAGCAGCAGACAGGGCCAGAGCACAGATACGCAGTATTTT.

The V call is TRBV10-2, the J call TRBJ2-7, with D possibly TRBD2 on 5 matching bases. Looked up from germline, CDR1 is WSHSY and CDR2 is SAAADI. Trimming stripped 3 bases from V and 2 bases from J, with 11 bases between. The CDR3 runs 14 residues. The DNA for the CDR3 is TGCGCCAGCAGTGAATCCGGGGTTACCTACGAGCAGTACTTC. It specifies CASSESGVTYEQYF.

V gene TRBV12-3 or TRBV12-4 combines with J gene TRBJ1-2; maybe TRBD1 (5 bases). CDR3 size: 13 residues. With 6 bases removed from V and 4 bases from J, the gap between germline ends came to 12 bases. The CDR3 sequence: CASSILDSYGYTF. As DNA, the CDR3 is TGTGCCAGCAGCATTCTCGACAGCTATGGCTACACCTTC.

This clonotype was seen once. The rearrangement links TRBV20-1 to TRBJ2-7; D gene unclear. The J call is doubtful: the DNA matches TRBJ2-5 better. This CDR3 has 15 amino acids. Per the germline V gene, CDR1 is DFQATT and CDR2 is SNEGSKA (reference sequence). The chain's CDR3 is CSARDSDFPRETQYF. For the CDR3, the DNA is TGCAGTGCTAGAGATTCGGATTTCCCGCGGGAGACCCAGTACTTC.

The chain is built from TRBV25-1 and TRBJ2-3; no firm D call. The CDR3 extends over 17 amino acids. Between the trimmed V and J ends, which lost 3 bases and 2 bases, there was a span of 18 bases. Germline-derived CDR1 and CDR2 are MGHDK and SYGVNS. The CDR3 reads CASSDYGRQIHTDTQYF. The CDR3 nucleotides read TGTGCCAGCAGTGACTATGGGCGACAAATTCACACAGATACGCAGTATTTT.

This clonotype appeared a few times. The rearrangement links TRBV20-1 to TRBJ1-5; D ambiguous. The germline gives CDR1 DFQATT, CDR2 SNEGSKA (reference sequence). Between the trimmed V and J ends, which lost 5 bases and 0 bases, there was a span of 8 bases. The CDR3 spans 13 residues. CDR3 amino acids: CSAEEYSNQPQHF. CDR3 DNA sequence: TGCAGTGCTGAAGAGTATAGCAATCAGCCCCAGCATTTT.

Remarks on this clonotype: One end of the junction does not line up with germline, which may come from a read error. V is TRBV6-5 and J is TRBJ2-5; D may match TRBD1 or TRBD2 (7 bases each). CDR1 is MNHEY and CDR2 is SVGAGI in the germline V gene. This CDR3 spans 16 amino acids. The CDR3 reads CASSRGGAGGEEAQYF. The CDR3 nucleotides are TGTGCCAGCAGTCGCGGTGGGGCAGGGGGGGAAGAGGCCCAGTACTTC.

A remark on this clonotype: One end of the junction varies from germline; a read error may be responsible. The chain joins TRBV28 to TRBJ2-1; D possibly corresponds to TRBD1 (7 bases). Germline V lookup: CDR1 MDHEN, CDR2 SYDVKM. The CDR3 sequence is 13 residues long. CDR3 nucleotides: TGTGCCAGCGGTTTGACCCAGGGGGGTGAGCAGTTCTTC. It is translated as CASGLTQGGEQFF.

Only a few counts were recorded for this clonotype. This rearrangement joins TRBV27 to TRBJ2-5; no clear D gene. With 0 bases removed from V and 5 bases from J, the gap between germline ends came to 13 bases. The CDR3 totals 15 residues. From germline, CDR1 is MNHEY and CDR2 SMNVEV (reference sequence). CDR3 in DNA: TGTGCCAGCAGTTTATCCGTAGGTGTGGTCGAGACCCAGTACTTC. It yields the protein CASSLSVGVVETQYF.

This clonotype occurred a few times. The chain is built from TRBV4-3 and TRBJ2-6; D is unclear. CDR1 is LGHNA, CDR2 YSLEER, per germline. V lost 0 bases to trimming and J lost 0 bases, with 6 bases between them. The CDR3 is 16 amino acids. In nucleotides, the CDR3 is TGCGCCAGCAGCCAAGATCTCCACTCTGGGGCCAACGTCCTGACTTTC. Its protein is CASSQDLHSGANVLTF.

V usage is TRBV3-1 and J usage is TRBJ2-1; 7 nucleotides agree with TRBD2. With 4 bases clipped from V and 5 bases from J, the junction kept 14 bases outside the gene matches. CDR3 length: 17 residues. CDR1 and CDR2 from the germline V gene are LGHDT and YNNKEL (reference sequence). CDR3 sequence (DNA): TGTGCCAGCAGCCGATTTTCTGGAGGGAGGGGCCACAATGAGCAGTTCTTC. Protein: CASSRFSGGRGHNEQFF.

This chain's CDR3 is CASSLSAGSSYNEQFF. The CDR3 DNA reads as TGTGCCAGCAGTTTATCGGCAGGGAGCTCCTACAATGAGCAGTTCTTC. The chain has TRBV27 and TRBJ2-1; perhaps D is TRBD1 or TRBD2 (5 bases each). V was trimmed by 0 bases and J by 0 bases, leaving 9 bases between them. Germline-derived CDR1 and CDR2 are MNHEY and SMNVEV (reference sequence). CDR3 size: 16 residues.

This chain links TRBV2 with TRBJ1-6; TRBD1 might be the D (5 bases). V was trimmed by 4 bases and J by 3 bases, leaving 7 bases between them. Per the germline V gene, CDR1 is SNHLY and CDR2 is FYNNEI. This CDR3 comprises 14 residues. The CDR3 sequence: CASSVQGYNSPLHF. The CDR3 nucleotides are TGTGCCAGCAGTGTTCAGGGCTATAATTCACCCCTCCACTTT.

The rearrangement uses TRBV25-1 and TRBJ2-1, with 9 bases identical to TRBD2. Trimming removed 2 bases from V and 5 bases from J; junction bases left unmatched: 13. The CDR3 is 18 amino acids. Germline V gene sequence: CDR1 MGHDK, CDR2 SYGVNS. The CDR3, as DNA: TGTGCCAGCAGTGAACGGCGGACCGGGACTAGCCTTCACAATGAGCAGTTCTTC. Its translation is CASSERRTGTSLHNEQFF.

This clonotype was counted only a few times. The V gene is TRBV12-3 or TRBV12-4, the J gene TRBJ2-1; 9 bases are a match to TRBD2. Trimming cost V 1 base and J 8 bases; bases outside gene matches: 6. The CDR3 is 15 residues long. The CDR3 protein is CASSLGGLAPDEQFF. The CDR3 DNA sequence: TGTGCCAGCAGTTTAGGGGGACTAGCCCCAGATGAGCAGTTCTTC.

This chain connects TRBV7-8 to TRBJ2-5; 7 nucleotides match TRBD2. Per the germline V gene, CDR1 is SGHVS and CDR2 is FQNEAQ. The CDR3 loop spans 16 amino acids. J lost 0 bases, V lost 10 bases, and 14 bases had no gene match. Here the CDR3 reads CATSRGRLAYQETQYF. CDR3 DNA sequence: TGTGCCACTTCGAGGGGACGACTAGCCTACCAAGAGACCCAGTACTTC. The full variable domain, in which reference TRBV7-8 and TRBJ2-5 provide the parts outside the CDR3, is GAGVSQSPRYKVAKRGQDVALRCDPISGHVSLFWYQQALGQGPEFLTYFQNEAQLDKSGLPSDRFFAERPEGSVSTLKIQRTQQEDSAVYLCATSRGRLAYQETQYFGPGTRLLVL.